This T cell receptor beta chain is from a study of PD-1 blockade in classical Hodgkin lymphoma. This clone was observed a single time. The antigen is unknown. General observations from the study: Significant TCR diversity gains by C4D1 occurred in CD4+ but not CD8+ cells. The study reported lower baseline TCR diversity in newly diagnosed patients than in healthy donors. Reasons behind the repertoire differences stay unclear, perhaps disease activity or earlier therapy.

Assay: immunoSEQ multiplex PCR; the TCRdb copy retains only in-frame clones and omits some. The sample shows around 16,000 clones, approximately 80% of them seen only once. The germline CDR1 and CDR2 sequences are SNHLY and FYNNEI. With 4 bases removed from V and 11 bases from J, the gap between germline ends came to 18 bases. This CDR3 region has 14 residues. Relapse after autologous stem cell transplantation occurred in every patient, and brentuximab vedotin exposure varied. Best responses fell into complete response, partial response or progressive disease. The genes are TRBV2 and TRBJ1-5; D might be TRBD1 (5 bases). The sample consisted of peripheral blood mononuclear cells (PBMCs), taken before the second cycle of nivolumab. This clonotype originated in a human donor with classical Hodgkin lymphoma. The CDR3 DNA reads as TGTGCCAGCAGTGGAGGACATCCGGTCTCGGCCCAGCATTTT. Its protein is CASSGGHPVSAQHF. Supplemented by reference TRBV2 and TRBJ1-5, the full variable domain reads EPEVTQTPSHQVTQMGQEVILRCVPISNHLYFYWYRQILGQKVEFLVSFYNNEISEKSEIFDDQFSVERPDGSNFTLKIRSTKLEDSAMYFCASSGGHPVSAQHFGDGTRLSIL.